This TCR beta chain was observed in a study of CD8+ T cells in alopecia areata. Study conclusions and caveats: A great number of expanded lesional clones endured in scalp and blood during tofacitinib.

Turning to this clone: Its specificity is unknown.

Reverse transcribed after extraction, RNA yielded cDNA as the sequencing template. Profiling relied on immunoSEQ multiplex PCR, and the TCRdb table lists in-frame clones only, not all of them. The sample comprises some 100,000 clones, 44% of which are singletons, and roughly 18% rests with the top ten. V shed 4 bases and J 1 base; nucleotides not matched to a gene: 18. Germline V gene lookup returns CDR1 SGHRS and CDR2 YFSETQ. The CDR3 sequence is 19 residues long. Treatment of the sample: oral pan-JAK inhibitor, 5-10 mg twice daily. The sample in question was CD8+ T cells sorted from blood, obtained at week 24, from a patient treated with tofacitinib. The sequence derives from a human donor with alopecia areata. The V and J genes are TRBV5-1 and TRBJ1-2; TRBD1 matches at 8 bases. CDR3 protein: CASSPGLFGQGVVNYGYTF. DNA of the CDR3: TGCGCCAGCAGCCCGGGGTTGTTTGGACAGGGAGTGGTTAACTATGGCTACACCTTC.